This is a list of T cell receptor beta chains from one sample in a study of OX40 agonist ivuxolimab in advanced cancers. Generated by immunoSEQ multiplex PCR, the TCRdb table keeps only in-frame clones and is missing some. The table shows tens of thousands of clones, with about 90% occurring only once. Specimen: CD4+ or CD8+ T cells sorted from blood, collected in a trial of the OX40 agonist ivuxolimab. Receptors were obtained from an adult with an advanced solid tumor such as melanoma, head and neck, liver or kidney cancer. CDR3s leave out the opening cysteine and the closing phenylalanine or tryptophan.

j_call v_call cdr3_aa
TRBJ1-2 TRBV7-6 ASSLRGADAYGYT
TRBJ2-6 TRBV5-6 ASSLMGQGFGANVLT
TRBJ1-5 TRBV4-1 ASSQEEGDVEPQH
TRBJ1-4 TRBV27 ASSSTLQGANEKLF
TRBJ2-3 TRBV5-1 ASSLGLAPDTQY
TRBJ1-1 TRBV19 AARWGAGNTEAF
TRBJ2-7 TRBV29-1 SGKTSGTYEQY
TRBJ2-3 TRBV5-1 ASKGQGIDTQY
TRBJ2-1 TRBV21-1 ASSKGETGRIGASGLGGNEQF
TRBJ1-6 TRBV5-6 ASSFGASYNSPLH
TRBJ2-7 TRBV7-6 ASSLYYAGDHEQY
TRBJ2-7 TRBV6-5 ATGTGNEQY
TRBJ2-2 TRBV27 ASSLTGSGELF
TRBJ2-3 TRBV7-9 ASSLGPWGSDTQY
TRBJ1-2 TRBV20-1 SASYGYT
TRBJ1-1 TRBV7-9 ASSPGATEAF
TRBJ1-1 TRBV2 AWGTEAF
TRBJ1-1 TRBV29-1 SVEDRGNTEAF
TRBJ1-2 TRBV19 ASSLTGGENYGYT
TRBJ1-5 TRBV4-1 ASSQDSGGSGQPQH
TRBJ2-7 TRBV14 ASSQESGVVYEQY
TRBJ2-7 TRBV7-2 ASSLLGGGTYEQY
TRBJ2-5 TRBV11-2 ASSHMEPGQETQY
TRBJ2-5 TRBV6-5 ASSYGGLLSKETQY
TRBJ2-7 TRBV12-1 ATGDPHTQY
TRBJ1-5 TRBV27 ASSVLASNQPQH
TRBJ1-2 TRBV27 ASSHIANYGYT
TRBJ2-1 TRBV14 ASSPYGTGVHEQF
TRBJ1-1 TRBV30 AWSVTGYATEAF
TRBJ2-7 TRBV27 ASSRDSYEQY
TRBJ2-7 TRBV9 ASSVDWTATYEQY
TRBJ1-2 TRBV28 ASSFGQPNIYGYT
TRBJ2-3 TRBV7-8 ASSFRSGTQY
TRBJ2-7 TRBV6-1 ASSDGGFGLAGFEQY
TRBJ1-2 TRBV5-1 ASSPVGGFSDGYT
TRBJ2-7 TRBV5-1 ASSLVTSGRASYEQY
TRBJ1-1 TRBV29-1 SVVMGVGNTEAF
TRBJ1-5 TRBV19 ASSPGTGSNQPQH
TRBJ1-4 TRBV27 ASSAERGRGNEKLF
TRBJ1-1 TRBV11-2 ASSLEVRLYTEAF
TRBJ2-7 TRBV7-9 ASSLGGSTYEQY
TRBJ1-5 TRBV27 ASRPTGAGQPQH
TRBJ1-1 TRBV19 ASSGLSEAF
TRBJ2-2 TRBV19 ASSIGAGASTGELF
TRBJ2-3 TRBV10-1 ASSPYRGRSDTQY
TRBJ2-7 TRBV7-2 ASSLDGLASYEQY
TRBJ2-7 TRBV6-5 ASSGGGYEQY